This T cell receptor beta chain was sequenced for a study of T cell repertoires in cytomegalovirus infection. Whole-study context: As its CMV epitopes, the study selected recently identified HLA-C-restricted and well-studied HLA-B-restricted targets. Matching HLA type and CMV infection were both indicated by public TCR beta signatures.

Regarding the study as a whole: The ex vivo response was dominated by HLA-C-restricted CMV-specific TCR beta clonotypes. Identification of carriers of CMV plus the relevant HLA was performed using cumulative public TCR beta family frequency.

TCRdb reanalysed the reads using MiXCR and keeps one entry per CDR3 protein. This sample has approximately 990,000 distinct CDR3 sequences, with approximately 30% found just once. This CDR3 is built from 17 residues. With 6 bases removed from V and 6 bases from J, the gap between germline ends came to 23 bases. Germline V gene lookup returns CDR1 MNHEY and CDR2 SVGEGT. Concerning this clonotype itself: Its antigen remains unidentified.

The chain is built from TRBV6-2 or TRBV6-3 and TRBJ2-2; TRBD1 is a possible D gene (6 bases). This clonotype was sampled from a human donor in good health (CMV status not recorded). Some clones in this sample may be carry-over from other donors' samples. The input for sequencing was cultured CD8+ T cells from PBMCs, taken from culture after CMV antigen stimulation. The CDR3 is CASSQFRDTARPGELFF. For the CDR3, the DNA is TGTGCCAGCAGCCAATTCCGGGACACAGCCCGTCCCGGGGAGCTGTTTTTT.